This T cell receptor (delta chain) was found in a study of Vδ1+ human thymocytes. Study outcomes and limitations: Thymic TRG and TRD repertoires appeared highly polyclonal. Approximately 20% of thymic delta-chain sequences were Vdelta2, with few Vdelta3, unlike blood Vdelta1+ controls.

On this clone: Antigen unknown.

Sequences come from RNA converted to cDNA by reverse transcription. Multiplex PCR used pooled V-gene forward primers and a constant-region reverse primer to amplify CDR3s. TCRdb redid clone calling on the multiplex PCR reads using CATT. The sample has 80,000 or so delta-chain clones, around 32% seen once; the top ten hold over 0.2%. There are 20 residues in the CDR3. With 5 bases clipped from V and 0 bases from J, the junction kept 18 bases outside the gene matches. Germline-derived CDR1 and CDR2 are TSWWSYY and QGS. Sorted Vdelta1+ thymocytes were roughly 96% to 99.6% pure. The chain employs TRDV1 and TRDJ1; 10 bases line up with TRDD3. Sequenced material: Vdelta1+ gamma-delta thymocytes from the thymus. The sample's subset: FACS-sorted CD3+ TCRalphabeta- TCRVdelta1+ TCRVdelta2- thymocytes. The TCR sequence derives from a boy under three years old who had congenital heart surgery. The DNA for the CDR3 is TGTGCTCTTGGGAACTCAACTTCCCTACGTACTGGGGGATACACCGATAAACTCATCTTT. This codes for CALGNSTSLRTGGYTDKLIF.